This entry lists 7 T cell receptor beta chains sequenced from one sample in a study of OX40 agonist ivuxolimab in advanced cancers. Measured with immunoSEQ multiplex PCR; TCRdb has only the in-frame clones, and not every one. The table records some 80,000 clones, approximately 87% of them present only once. Here the sequenced sample was CD4+ or CD8+ T cells sorted from blood, taken in a trial of the OX40 agonist ivuxolimab. The receptors shown here come from an adult with an advanced solid tumor such as melanoma, head and neck, liver or kidney cancer.

V and J are TRBV9 and TRBJ2-3; D ambiguous. The CDR3 totals 15 residues. Trimming stripped 3 bases from V and 1 base from J, with 12 bases between. Germline CDR1 is SGDLS and CDR2 is YYNGEE. The CDR3 DNA sequence: TGTGCCAGCAGCGCCTCCACTTCGGGCACAGATACGCAGTATTTT. Translated, it gives CASSASTSGTDTQYF.

CDR3 region: CASSLVRVAEAFF. The CDR3 nucleotides are TGTGCCAGCAGCTTAGTCAGAGTCGCCGAAGCTTTCTTT. The V gene is TRBV7-2, the J gene TRBJ1-1; D gene ambiguous. The CDR3 has 13 amino acids. Germline assignment: CDR1 SGHTA and CDR2 FQGNSA. Trimming removed 1 base at V and 8 bases at J, with 11 bases between. Full variable domain (missing parts from reference TRBV7-2 and TRBJ1-1): GAGVSQSPSNKVTEKGKDVELRCDPISGHTALYWYRQSLGQGLEFLIYFQGNSAPDKSGLPSDRFSAERTGGSVSTLTIQRTQQEDSAVYLCASSLVRVAEAFFGQGTRLTVV.

The chain has TRBV2 and TRBJ1-3, with a possible D match to TRBD1 (6 bases). The ends were cut back, 2 bases at V and 0 bases at J, with 17 bases in the middle. The V gene's germline CDR1 is SNHLY and CDR2 FYNNEI. The CDR3 is made up of 18 amino acids. This CDR3 reads CASSEPRGQLISGNTIYF. The CDR3 DNA sequence: TGTGCCAGCAGTGAACCAAGAGGACAGTTGATCTCTGGAAACACCATATATTTT.

The rearrangement uses TRBV30 and TRBJ2-1; D may be TRBD2 (5 bases). Per the germline V gene, CDR1 is GTSNPN and CDR2 is SVGIG (reference sequence). This CDR3 is 14 amino acids long. V lost 7 bases, J lost 3 bases, and 16 bases lay in between. CDR3 in amino acids: CASQASGDYNEQFF. The CDR3 coding sequence is TGTGCCTCACAAGCCAGCGGAGACTACAATGAGCAGTTCTTC.

CDR3 protein: CASSATSGTDTQYF. CDR3 coding DNA: TGTGCCAGCAGCGCGACTAGCGGGACAGATACGCAGTATTTT. J is TRBJ2-3 and V is TRBV7-8; 10 bases map to TRBD2. J was trimmed by 3 bases and V by 5 bases; bases with no gene match: 2. CDR1 SGHVS and CDR2 FQNEAQ come from the germline V gene. The CDR3 loop spans 14 amino acids. Looking up the rest from reference TRBV7-8 and TRBJ2-3 gives the full variable domain: GAGVSQSPRYKVAKRGQDVALRCDPISGHVSLFWYQQALGQGPEFLTYFQNEAQLDKSGLPSDRFFAERPEGSVSTLKIQRTQQEDSAVYLCASSATSGTDTQYFGPGTRLTVL.

The CDR3 reads CASSSARTRSPNEQFF. The CDR3 nucleotides are TGTGCCAGCAGTTCAGCGAGGACTAGGTCCCCCAATGAGCAGTTCTTC. This chain joins TRBV7-9 and TRBJ2-1; 7 bases fit TRBD2. Germline assignment: CDR1 SEHNR and CDR2 FQNEAQ (reference sequence). The CDR3 length is 16 residues. Trimming at V came to 6 bases and at J to 6 bases, leaving 14 bases not matched to a gene.

The chain is built from TRBV5-4 and TRBJ2-6; maybe TRBD1 (5 bases). The germline CDR1 and CDR2 sequences are SGHNT and YYREEE (reference sequence). The CDR3 contains 15 residues. V was pared by 2 bases and J by 4 bases, with 10 bases between. CDR3: CASSLVGAGANVLTF. The CDR3 DNA reads TGTGCCAGCAGCTTAGTAGGGGCCGGGGCCAACGTCCTGACTTTC.